This T cell receptor (beta chain) comes out of a study of human T cells and chemical hapten exposure (dated by TCRdb to the early 2020s). Notes on the research overall: Libraries were pooled for sequencing, and variation in per-sample TCR yields was attributed mainly to small differences in library volumes within the pool. In alopecia patients, the study followed how the peripheral blood TCR repertoire changed in vivo over primary and secondary sensitization to diphenylcyclopropenone (DPC), a hapten. From each blood RNA sample, both TCR alpha and TCR beta chains were sequenced. What the work shows at the level of the full study, not this receptor alone: After repeated subsampling, the strength of the expansion versus patch-test correlation and the threshold at which it became significant changed. No change with DPC sensitization was found in the number of TCRs above 1 in 1000 frequency, and no evidence of global repertoire structure alterations was found.

As regards this clonotype: What this receptor recognizes is not known. No much larger clone exists at a distance of one base, and base qualities are not known.

Based on the germline V gene (reference sequence), the CDR1 and CDR2 sequences are DFQATT and SNEGSKA. V and J are trimmed by 0 bases and 1 base, and the gene matches miss 8 bases of the junction. The CDR3 runs 16 amino acids, cysteine and phenylalanine included. Only CDR3 DNA is held: 48 bases, read in frame from base 1. To prepare the library, 5' RACE was applied. This sample was sequenced with an Illumina MiSeq. Library preparation attached unique molecular identifiers to individual cDNA molecules for quantitative, reproducible TCR counting. Under the source paper's analysis protocol: Samples had a median of 95,638 TCRs, with a range from about 23,224 to 690,600. V, J and CDR3 annotation of the TCR reads was performed with the Decombinator software suite. To make PS versus PT1 abundance plots, every sample was subsampled to the same number of TCRs (28,000). TCRs were defined as expanded if absent before sensitization and observed at least eight times at the 2-week time point. The public reads were quality trimmed at Q25 with fastp and then assembled into clones with MiXCR by TCRdb, keeping productive beta chains. Merged by CDR3 protein, the rows form single entries marked with the most common genes and DNA. TCRdb, not the original authors, processed these V and J calls. Recorded for this sample are 75,000 or so distinct CDR3 sequences; around a sixth of them occurred a single time. The top ten hold 6.8% of the sample.

Total RNA was extracted from unfractionated whole blood that had been collected in Tempus Blood RNA tubes. Five or six healthy volunteers were used as TCR sequencing controls and were bled at day 0, 2 weeks and 6 weeks. The origin of this receptor is a female donor in good health. The chain couples TRBV20-1 to TRBJ1-1; 7 bases in between match TRBD1. The DNA is TGCAGTGCTAGAGATCCAGGGAGACAGGGGAACACTGAAGCTTTCTTT. This encodes CSARDPGRQGNTEAFF.